The source of this T cell receptor (beta chain) is a study of T cells expressing NK-cell markers. Overall study context: The TCR beta repertoires were obtained from sorted CD3+CD56+NKG2C+, CD3+CD56+NKG2C- and CD3+CD56-NKG2C+ T cells. Seven of the eight sequenced donors were classified as HCMV-seropositive, and one was classified as seronegative.

A 5'RACE template switching approach incorporating UMIs was used to make TCR beta cDNA. TCRdb reanalyzed the 5' RACE reads and collapses them to one entry per CDR3 protein, without DNA. The listing contains a few hundred thousand distinct CDR3 sequences. In germline, CDR1 is SGHRS, CDR2 YFSETQ. The CDR3 covers 15 residues. The gene calls are TRBV5-1 and TRBJ2-1; TCRdb reports TRBD2, a call that lacks DNA to check it against. The TCR originated in a woman in her forties or fifties in good health. The material sequenced was blood T cells: a sorted CD56 or NKG2C T cell subset, CD4+ or CD8+ T cells, or bulk PBMC T cells (not recorded which). This chain's CDR3 is CASSLALAGANEQLF.